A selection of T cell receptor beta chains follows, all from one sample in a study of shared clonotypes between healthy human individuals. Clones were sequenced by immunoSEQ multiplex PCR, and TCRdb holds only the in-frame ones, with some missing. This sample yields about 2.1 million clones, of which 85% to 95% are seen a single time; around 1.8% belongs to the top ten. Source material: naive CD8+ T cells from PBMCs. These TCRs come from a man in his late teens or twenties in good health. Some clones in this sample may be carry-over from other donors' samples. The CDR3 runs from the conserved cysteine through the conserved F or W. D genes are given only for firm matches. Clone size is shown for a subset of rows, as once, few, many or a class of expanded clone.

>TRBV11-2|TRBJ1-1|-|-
CASSLTPRTEAFF
TGTGCCAGCAGCTTGACCCCGAGGACTGAAGCTTTCTTT
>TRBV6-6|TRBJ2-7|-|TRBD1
CASCTGTGGEEQYF
TGTGCCAGCTGCACCGGGACAGGGGGGGAAGAGCAGTACTTC
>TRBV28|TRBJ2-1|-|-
CASSLRGGGGTIPNEQFF
TGTGCCAGCAGTTTAAGAGGGGGCGGCGGGACTATACCGAATGAGCAGTTCTTC
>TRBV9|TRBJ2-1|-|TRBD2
CASSWSGRPYNEQFF
TGTGCCAGCAGCTGGAGCGGGAGGCCCTACAATGAGCAGTTCTTC
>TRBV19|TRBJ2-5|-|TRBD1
CASSIRDRPAQETQYF
TGTGCCAGTAGTATTCGGGACAGACCTGCACAAGAGACCCAGTACTTC
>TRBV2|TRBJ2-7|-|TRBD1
CAAGQVGNEQYF
TGTGCCGCGGGACAGGTCGGGAACGAGCAGTACTTC
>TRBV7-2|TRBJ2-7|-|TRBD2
CASSLTPGGRGEQYF
TGTGCCAGCAGCTTAACCCCGGGGGGGAGAGGCGAGCAGTACTTC
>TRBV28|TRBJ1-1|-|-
CASSFGTLNTEAFF
TGTGCCAGCAGTTTTGGTACGTTGAACACTGAAGCTTTCTTT
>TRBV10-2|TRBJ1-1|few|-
CASSDGLEAFF
TGCGCCAGCAGTGACGGTTTGGAAGCTTTCTTT
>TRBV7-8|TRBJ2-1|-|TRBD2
CASSLVLAGGLSLNEQFF
TGTGCCAGCAGCTTAGTACTGGCGGGGGGCCTTTCCCTCAATGAGCAGTTCTTC
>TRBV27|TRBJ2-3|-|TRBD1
CASSILRVTGGLDTQYF
TGTGCCAGCAGTATTCTCAGGGTAACAGGGGGCCTAGATACGCAGTATTTT
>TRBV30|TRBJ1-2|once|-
CAWSFGTAGYTF
TGTGCCTGGAGTTTTGGCACCGCGGGCTACACCTTC
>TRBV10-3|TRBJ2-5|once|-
CAISAAGAQETQYF
TGTGCCATCAGTGCGGCAGGGGCTCAAGAGACCCAGTACTTC
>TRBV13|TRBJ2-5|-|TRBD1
CASSSDRAETQYF
TGTGCCAGCAGCTCGGACAGGGCAGAGACCCAGTACTTC
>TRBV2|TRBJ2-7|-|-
CASKRSGEQYF
TGTGCCAGCAAGAGGTCGGGCGAGCAGTACTTC
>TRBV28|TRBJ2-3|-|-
CASSPAPPGSTDTQYF
TGTGCCAGCAGCCCAGCCCCCCCCGGGAGCACAGATACGCAGTATTTT
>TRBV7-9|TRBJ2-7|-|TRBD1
CASSSSLDRDEQYF
TGTGCCAGCAGTTCCTCGCTGGACAGGGACGAGCAGTACTTC
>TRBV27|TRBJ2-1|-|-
CASSVLGYNEQFF
TGTGCCAGCTCAGTTCTCGGGTACAATGAGCAGTTCTTC
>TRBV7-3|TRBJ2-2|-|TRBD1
CASGIDRGPNTGELFF
TGTGCCAGCGGAATTGACAGGGGGCCTAACACCGGGGAGCTGTTTTTT
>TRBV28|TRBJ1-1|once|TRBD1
CASSLSPGQGMDTEAFF
TGTGCCAGCAGTTTATCTCCGGGACAGGGGATGGACACTGAAGCTTTCTTT
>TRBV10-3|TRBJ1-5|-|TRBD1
CATTGDRGNGPSNQPQHF
TGTGCCACCACCGGGGACAGGGGGAATGGTCCTAGCAATCAGCCCCAGCATTTT
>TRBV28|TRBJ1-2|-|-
CASSLLGHLYGYTF
TGTGCCAGCAGTCTCCTCGGACACCTCTATGGCTACACCTTC
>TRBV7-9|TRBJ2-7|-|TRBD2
CASSPGLAGGIYEQYF
TGTGCCAGCAGCCCCGGACTAGCGGGAGGGATCTACGAGCAGTACTTC
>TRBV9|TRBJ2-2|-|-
CASSGRTTGELFF
TGTGCCAGCAGCGGCAGAACCACCGGGGAGCTGTTTTTT
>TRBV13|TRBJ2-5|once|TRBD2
CASSSPGLADQETQYF
TGTGCCAGCAGCTCTCCGGGACTAGCGGACCAAGAGACCCAGTACTTC
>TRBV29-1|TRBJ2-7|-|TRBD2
CSVDVGYRDGLAGDQTYEQYF
TGCAGCGTTGACGTGGGATACAGGGACGGACTAGCGGGAGACCAGACCTACGAGCAGTACTTC
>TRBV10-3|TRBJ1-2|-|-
CALRGFEGYTF
TGTGCCCTCCGGGGGTTCGAGGGCTACACCTTC
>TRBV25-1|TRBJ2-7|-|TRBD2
CASSSGRMTEQYF
TGTGCCAGCAGTAGCGGGAGGATGACCGAGCAGTACTTC
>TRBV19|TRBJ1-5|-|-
CASSLQGSDQPQHF
TGTGCCAGTAGTTTGCAGGGTTCCGATCAGCCCCAGCATTTT
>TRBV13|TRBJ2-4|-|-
CASSPGGGPKNIQYF
TGTGCCAGCAGCCCGGGCGGGGGCCCAAAAAACATTCAGTACTTC
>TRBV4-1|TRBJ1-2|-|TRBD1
CASSQGVGGTGGSGYTF
TGCGCCAGCAGCCAAGGCGTCGGCGGGACAGGGGGAAGTGGCTACACCTTC
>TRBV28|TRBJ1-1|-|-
CASSFTQGNTEAFF
TGTGCCAGCAGTTTTACACAGGGGAACACTGAAGCTTTCTTT
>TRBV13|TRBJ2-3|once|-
CASSISTDTQYF
TGTGCCAGCAGCATTAGCACAGATACGCAGTATTTT
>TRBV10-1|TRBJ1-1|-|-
CASSESGYRNTEAFF
TGCGCCAGCAGTGAGTCGGGCTACCGGAACACTGAAGCTTTCTTT
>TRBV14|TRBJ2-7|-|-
CASSQRAGTIYEQYF
TGTGCCAGCAGCCAACGGGCAGGGACAATCTACGAGCAGTACTTC
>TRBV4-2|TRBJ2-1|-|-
CASSQAGGDEQFF
TGTGCCAGCAGCCAAGCGGGCGGAGATGAGCAGTTCTTC
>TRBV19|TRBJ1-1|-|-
CASSIRADTEAFF
TGTGCCAGTAGTATACGGGCGGACACTGAAGCTTTCTTT
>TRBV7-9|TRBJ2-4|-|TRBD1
CASSHRQGLEENIQYF
TGTGCCAGCAGCCATCGACAGGGTTTGGAAGAAAACATTCAGTACTTC
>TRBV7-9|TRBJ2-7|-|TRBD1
CASSPSTGSIEQYF
TGTGCCAGCAGCCCCTCGACAGGGTCTATCGAGCAGTACTTC
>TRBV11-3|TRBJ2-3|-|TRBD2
CASSPGLGLVVADTQYF
TGTGCCAGCAGCCCAGGTTTGGGACTAGTCGTCGCAGATACGCAGTATTTT
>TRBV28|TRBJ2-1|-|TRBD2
CASSRESGSNYNEQFF
TGTGCCAGCAGTAGAGAAAGCGGGAGCAACTACAATGAGCAGTTCTTC